Following are 30 T cell receptor beta chains from one sample sequenced in a study of shared clonotypes between healthy human individuals. Generated by immunoSEQ multiplex PCR, the TCRdb table keeps only in-frame clones and is missing some. The data hold 450,000 to 500,000 clones, with 76% observed a single time. Sequencing input: PBMCs. The receptors stem from a woman aged 35 to 49 in good health. Some clones in this sample may be carry-over from other donors' samples.

The rearrangement joins TRBV15 to TRBJ2-5; D is undetermined. The length of the CDR3 is 13 residues. Germline V CDR1 and CDR2: LNHNV, YYDKDF (reference sequence). The V and J ends lost 3 bases and 3 bases respectively, with 8 bases between them. The CDR3 DNA reads TGTGCCACCAGCAGGAACCCGGAAGAGACCCAGTACTTC. It codes for CATSRNPEETQYF.

This clone has just one count. This chain links TRBV5-6 with TRBJ2-3; 9 bases fit TRBD2. The CDR3 runs to 16 residues. Germline V lookup: CDR1 SGHDT, CDR2 YYEEEE. Losses at the gene ends were 1 base for V and 4 bases for J; bases not matched to a gene: 7. The CDR3 nucleotides are TGTGCCAGCAGCTTGTTGGGTCTAGCGGGATCAGATACGCAGTATTTT. As protein: CASSLLGLAGSDTQYF.

This rearrangement joins TRBV5-6 to TRBJ1-5, with D uncertain. Looked up from germline, CDR1 is SGHDT and CDR2 is YYEEEE. This CDR3 has 14 amino acids. With 1 base removed from V and 6 bases from J, the gap between germline ends came to 11 bases. DNA for the CDR3: TGTGCCAGCAGCTTGCTCGGCGTGGGTCAGCCCCAGCATTTT. It codes for CASSLLGVGQPQHF. The whole variable domain, remainder taken from reference TRBV5-6 and TRBJ1-5, is DAGVTQSPTHLIKTRGQQVTLRCSPKSGHDTVSWYQQALGQGPQFIFQYYEEEERQRGNFPDRFSGHQFPNYSSELNVNALLLGDSALYLCASSLLGVGQPQHFGDGTRLSIL.

The rearrangement uses TRBV11-2 and TRBJ2-1, with D hard to call. Germline CDR1 SGHAT, CDR2 FQNNGV. This CDR3 spans 13 amino acids. Trimming cost V 3 bases and J 9 bases, with 12 bases left between them. For the CDR3, the DNA is TGTGCCAGCAGCTTCATAGGGATGGGTGAGCAGTTCTTC. Residues: CASSFIGMGEQFF.

This clone was seen more than once but under ten times. This chain connects TRBV14 to TRBJ2-1, with a weak D call TRBD2 (6 bases). Germline V lookup: CDR1 SGHDN, CDR2 FVKESK. The CDR3 consists of 16 residues. The V end lost 1 base, the J end lost 2 bases, and 12 bases lay between the germline ends. The CDR3 sequence is CASSQVVGGAYNEQFF. In DNA form, the CDR3 reads TGTGCCAGCAGCCAAGTGGTGGGAGGTGCCTACAATGAGCAGTTCTTC. Together with reference TRBV14 and TRBJ2-1, the CDR3 gives the full variable domain: EAGVTQFPSHSVIEKGQTVTLRCDPISGHDNLYWYRRVMGKEIKFLLHFVKESKQDESGMPNNRFLAERTGGTYSTLKVQPAELEDSGVYFCASSQVVGGAYNEQFFGPGTRLTVL.

The chain uses TRBV6-6 and TRBJ1-5; 9 bases are a match to TRBD1. The CDR3 spans 13 residues. Unmatched junction bases numbered 1, after V lost 5 bases and J lost 5 bases. The germline V gene encodes CDR1 MNHNY and CDR2 SVGAGI (reference sequence). DNA for the CDR3: TGTGCCAGCAGTAGGGACAGGGATCAGCCCCAGCATTTT. It codes for CASSRDRDQPQHF.

This clone came up many times. The chain uses TRBV18 and TRBJ2-3; D uncertain. Germline CDR1 is KGHSH and CDR2 is LQKENI. The V end was cut by 8 bases, the J end by 2 bases, with 11 bases between. The CDR3 contains 13 residues. The CDR3 here is CASRGQTTDTQYF. DNA for the CDR3: TGTGCCAGCCGTGGGCAGACCACAGATACGCAGTATTTT.

The J gene is TRBJ2-7, the V gene TRBV15; no reliable D call. The germline V and J ends were trimmed by 1 base and 1 base, with 5 bases remaining between them. The CDR3 loop spans 13 amino acids. Germline loops: CDR1 LNHNV, CDR2 YYDKDF (reference sequence). CDR3 in amino acids: CATSRGISYEQYF. The CDR3 DNA reads as TGTGCCACCAGCAGAGGGATTTCCTACGAGCAGTACTTC.

The genes are TRBV2 and TRBJ2-2; D is unresolved. This CDR3 region has 14 residues. V was trimmed by 7 bases and J by 6 bases, leaving 15 bases between them. CDR1 SNHLY and CDR2 FYNNEI come from the germline V gene. The CDR3 protein is CASTTSSGPGELFF. DNA of the CDR3: TGTGCCAGCACCACGTCGTCGGGCCCCGGGGAGCTGTTTTTT.

The gene calls are TRBV6-5 and TRBJ1-1, with D unresolved. The CDR3 has 11 amino acids. V dropped 5 bases and J dropped 11 bases, with 12 bases sitting between them. The V gene's germline CDR1 is MNHEY and CDR2 SVGAGI. The CDR3 spells CASSNVSGAFF. The CDR3 DNA reads TGTGCCAGCAGTAACGTGAGTGGGGCTTTCTTT.

Here the CDR3 reads CASSEVRGDEQYF. The CDR3 nucleotides are TGTGCCAGCAGTGAAGTCAGGGGGGACGAGCAGTACTTC. V usage is TRBV2 and J usage is TRBJ2-7, with D maybe TRBD1 (7 bases). V lost 1 base and J lost 5, with 9 bases in between. The germline V gene encodes CDR1 SNHLY and CDR2 FYNNEI. This CDR3 is 13 amino acids long. The full variable domain, completed using reference TRBV2 and TRBJ2-7, is EPEVTQTPSHQVTQMGQEVILRCVPISNHLYFYWYRQILGQKVEFLVSFYNNEISEKSEIFDDQFSVERPDGSNFTLKIRSTKLEDSAMYFCASSEVRGDEQYFGPGTRLTVT.

On this clone itself: One end of the junction is discordant with germline, which a read error may explain. This chain links TRBV10-3 with TRBJ1-2; D not resolved. Per germline, CDR1 ENHRY and CDR2 SYGVKD. CDR3 length: 14 amino acids. This CDR3 is CAISPGHHNYGYAF. Written as DNA, the CDR3 is TGTGCCATCAGCCCTGGGCACCATAACTATGGCTACGCCTTC.

V gene TRBV18 combines with J gene TRBJ2-2; weak D call: TRBD1 (6 bases). CDR1 is KGHSH and CDR2 is LQKENI in the germline V gene. The ends were cut back, 2 bases at V and 2 bases at J, with 15 bases in the middle. CDR3 length equals 17 residues. For the CDR3, the DNA is TGTGCCAGCTCACCAAGTATTGCAGGGGCAAACACCGGGGAGCTGTTTTTT. Encoded protein: CASSPSIAGANTGELFF.

Here the CDR3 reads CASSPDTFGYGYTF. DNA of the CDR3: TGTGCCAGCAGCCCGGACACCTTCGGCTATGGCTACACCTTC. The chain uses TRBV7-9 and TRBJ1-2; tentative D call: TRBD1 (5 bases). The CDR3 is made up of 14 amino acids. Germline V gene data show CDR1 as SEHNR and CDR2 as FQNEAQ (reference sequence). V lost 5 bases, J lost 4 bases, and 14 bases lay in between. Full variable domain (missing parts from reference TRBV7-9 and TRBJ1-2): DTGVSQNPRHKITKRGQNVTFRCDPISEHNRLYWYRQTLGQGPEFLTYFQNEAQLEKSRLLSDRFSAERPKGSFSTLEIQRTEQGDSAMYLCASSPDTFGYGYTFGSGTRLTVV.

Concerning this clone itself: This clone may be a read error of a much larger clone one base away. The sample contains more than one DNA sequence encoding this CDR3. The CDR3 sequence: CASSQLFTLRDLSGNTIYF. CDR3 in DNA: TGCGCCAGCAGCCAATTATTCACCCTTCGGGACCTCTCTGGAAACACCATATATTTT. The chain carries TRBV4-1 and TRBJ1-3; D might be TRBD1 (5 bases). This CDR3 comprises 19 residues. From germline, CDR1 is MGHRA and CDR2 YSYEKL. The V end lost 2 bases, the J end lost 0 bases, and 20 bases lay between the germline ends.

This clone was seen only a few times. Other DNA sequences in this sample translate to the same CDR3. This chain uses TRBV7-9 with TRBJ1-6; no clear D. The ends were cut back, 1 base at V and 6 bases at J, with 1 base in the middle. Germline CDR1 reads SEHNR; CDR2 reads FQNEAQ (reference sequence). The CDR3 totals 12 residues. The chain's CDR3 is CASSLVNSPLHF. The CDR3 DNA reads as TGTGCCAGCAGCTTAGTTAATTCACCCCTCCACTTT.

V gene TRBV7-3 combines with J gene TRBJ2-1, with D possibly being TRBD2 (6 bases). This CDR3 is built from 17 residues. V lost 2 bases, J lost 5 bases, and 19 bases lay in between. CDR1 is SGHTA and CDR2 is FQGTGA in the germline V gene. CDR3 coding DNA: TGTGCCAGCAGCTTAGACCCCGGACTACCCACTCACAATGAGCAGTTCTTC. Amino acid sequence: CASSLDPGLPTHNEQFF.

This chain connects TRBV5-1 to TRBJ1-2; no definite D call. The V gene lost 0 bases and the J gene lost 4 bases, with 7 bases spanning the gap. Germline CDR1 and CDR2: SGHRS and YFSETQ. There are 13 residues in the CDR3. CDR3: CASSLVAGYGYTF. CDR3 nucleotide sequence: TGCGCCAGCAGCTTGGTCGCAGGCTATGGCTACACCTTC. Filled out from reference TRBV5-1 and TRBJ1-2, the complete variable domain reads KAGVTQTPRYLIKTRGQQVTLSCSPISGHRSVSWYQQTPGQGLQFLFEYFSETQRNKGNFPGRFSGRQFSNSRSEMNVSTLELGDSALYLCASSLVAGYGYTFGSGTRLTVV.

V usage is TRBV6-1 and J usage is TRBJ1-2; D perhaps matches TRBD1 (5 bases). V was pared by 1 base and J by 8 bases, with 14 bases between. The CDR3 is 14 residues long. Per germline, CDR1 MNHNS and CDR2 SASEGT. The CDR3 bases are TGTGCCAGCAGTGAAGTCGAGGGGTACGGCGGCTACACCTTC. Protein: CASSEVEGYGGYTF.

The chain links TRBV30 to TRBJ1-1; unclear D gene. The CDR3 is 12 residues long. V lost 2 bases to trimming and J lost 1 base, with 5 bases between them. The germline V gene encodes CDR1 GTSNPN and CDR2 SVGIG (reference sequence). CDR3 amino acids: CAWSLQNTEAFF. The CDR3 DNA is TGTGCCTGGAGTCTGCAGAACACTGAAGCTTTCTTT.

In its sample, this clone was seen many times. The gene calls are TRBV30 and TRBJ1-1; D is undetermined. V lost 4 bases and J 1 base, leaving 7 bases between the germline ends. CDR3 length: 12 amino acids. Germline V lookup: CDR1 GTSNPN, CDR2 SVGIG (reference sequence). DNA of the CDR3: TGTGCCTGGAAGCCCCGGAACACTGAAGCTTTCTTT. Amino acids: CAWKPRNTEAFF.

This clone has just a few counts. The CDR3 region is CASLRQGGYGYTF. Here the CDR3 DNA reads TGTGCCAGCCTCCGACAGGGCGGCTATGGCTACACCTTC. J is TRBJ1-2 and V is TRBV19; 7 bases line up with TRBD1. Unmatched junction bases numbered 8, after V lost 9 bases and J lost 4 bases. This CDR3 has 13 residues. Looked up from germline, CDR1 is LNHDA and CDR2 is SQIVND (reference sequence).

This clone has just a few counts. DNA for the CDR3: TGTGCCAGCAGCGTAGCTAAGGCTAGCGATCAGTTCTTC. Translating gives CASSVAKASDQFF. The J gene is TRBJ2-1, the V gene TRBV9, with D maybe TRBD2 (6 bases). The CDR3 has 13 amino acids. V dropped 0 bases and J dropped 13 bases, with 14 bases sitting between them. CDR1 is SGDLS and CDR2 is YYNGEE in the germline V gene.

The chain couples TRBV28 to TRBJ1-2; TRBD1 aligns across 7 bases. The CDR3 loop spans 16 amino acids. The J segment lost 4 bases and the V segment lost 6 bases, leaving 14 bases of the junction unmatched. CDR1 and CDR2 (germline): MDHEN, SYDVKM. The CDR3 DNA reads as TGTGCCAGCAGGCCCATATTCACCGGGACAGCCTATGGCTACACCTTC. This gives the protein CASRPIFTGTAYGYTF.

As for this clone: Sequence at one end of the junction differs from germline and may be a read error. This sequence joins TRBV4-1 and TRBJ2-2, with 7 bases identical to TRBD2. This CDR3 has 17 residues. CDR1 and CDR2 (germline): MGHRA, YSYEKL. For the CDR3, the DNA is TGCGCCGGCAGCCAAGATATGGGCGGGAGAATCCCTGGGGAGCTGTTTTTT. Encoded protein: CAGSQDMGGRIPGELFF.

In its sample, this clone was seen a few times. The chain employs TRBV10-2 and TRBJ1-5; D is perhaps TRBD1 (5 bases). CDR1 is WSHSY, CDR2 SAAADI, per germline. Trimming shortened V by 0 bases and J by 2 bases, and 14 bases separated the two germline ends. The CDR3 length is 17 residues. The CDR3 sequence is CASSESTRGGGNQPQHF. DNA for the CDR3: TGCGCCAGCAGTGAGTCGACTCGGGGCGGAGGCAATCAGCCCCAGCATTTT.

This clone was recorded at least ten times. The V call is TRBV30, the J call TRBJ2-5; D call uncertain. This CDR3 comprises 12 residues. From germline, CDR1 is GTSNPN and CDR2 SVGIG (reference sequence). Trimming took 4 bases from V and 2 from J, leaving 8 bases between them. As DNA, the CDR3 is TGTGCCTGGAAACAGAATCAAGAGACCCAGTACTTC. It is translated as CAWKQNQETQYF.

This chain links TRBV10-3 with TRBJ2-4; 7 bases agree with TRBD1. The CDR3 is made up of 14 amino acids. The germline gives CDR1 ENHRY, CDR2 SYGVKD. J gave up 8 bases and V 4 bases, and 8 bases lay outside the gene matches. The CDR3 nucleotides are TGTGCCATCAGTGGGACAGGTGGATCGGACATTCAGTACTTC. The encoded protein is CAISGTGGSDIQYF.

V is TRBV27 and J is TRBJ1-5, with unresolved D. CDR1 MNHEY and CDR2 SMNVEV come from the germline V gene (reference sequence). Trimming took off 7 bases at V and 0 bases at J, with 16 bases between the two ends. The CDR3 length is 16 residues. The CDR3 spells CASTFLTHYSNQPQHF. The CDR3 bases are TGTGCCAGCACCTTCCTGACACACTATAGCAATCAGCCCCAGCATTTT.

CDR3 loop: CASSVGGADYGYTF. CDR3 in DNA: TGTGCCAGCAGTGTAGGGGGCGCGGACTATGGCTACACCTTC. The V and J genes are TRBV6-5 and TRBJ1-2; 7 positions agree with TRBD1. The CDR3 runs to 14 residues. Unmatched junction bases numbered 6, after V lost 5 bases and J lost 3 bases. The germline V gene encodes CDR1 MNHEY and CDR2 SVGAGI.